This section outlines one T cell receptor (beta chain) sequence together with its context. Per the germline V gene, CDR1 is SGDLS and CDR2 is YYNGEE. This CDR3 is 13 amino acids long. V was pared by 3 bases and J by 2 bases, with 5 bases between. The data were obtained in a study of blood T cell repertoires in COVID-19. Study background: COVID-19 samples collected from the United States, Italy and Spain covered acute and convalescent phases. T cells, B-cell-depleted T cells, or PBMCs supplied cDNA or gDNA.

As processed by the authors: Amplifying reference gene primers gave estimates of nucleated cell counts. Some clones are missing from TCRdb's copy, which holds only in-frame ones; the method was immunoSEQ multiplex PCR. V and J calls and clone size are given by that table; D and trimming were obtained from the DNA. The sample shows 150,000 to 200,000 clones, around 90% of them seen only once. The receptor was derived from a man between 35 and 55 years old with acute or convalescent COVID-19. The chain uses TRBV9 and TRBJ1-4; D is possibly TRBD1 (5 bases). The sample was peripheral blood. The CDR3 nucleotides read TGTGCCAGCAGCGAGGGGACTAATGAAAAACTGTTTTTT. It translates to CASSEGTNEKLFF.